The 24 T cell receptor beta chains in this list originate from one sample, sequenced in a study of cytotoxic CD8 clonotypes in ibrutinib-treated CLL. TCRdb's table, derived via immunoSEQ multiplex PCR, lists solely in-frame clones and lacks some. The table lists some 130,000 clones, 70% to 90% of them singletons. The starting material was PBMCs, obtained after 24 months of ibrutinib treatment. The origin of the receptors is a human donor with chronic lymphocytic leukemia.

The chain uses TRBV5-6 and TRBJ2-1; D is possibly TRBD2 (6 bases). Germline lookup yields CDR1 SGHDT and CDR2 YYEEEE. Trimming took 0 bases from V and 7 from J, leaving 17 bases between them. There are 16 residues in the CDR3. The DNA for the CDR3 is TGTGCCAGCAGCTTGGTCGGCGGGACGGGGAGGAATGAGCAGTTCTTC. Amino acid sequence: CASSLVGGTGRNEQFF.

The chain joins TRBV28 to TRBJ2-7; D is unresolved. The CDR3 has 11 amino acids. CDR1 is MDHEN and CDR2 is SYDVKM in the germline V gene. V lost 8 bases, J lost 4 bases, and 9 bases lay in between. The CDR3 spells CASLSEYEQYF. The CDR3 nucleotides read TGTGCCAGCCTCTCGGAGTACGAGCAGTACTTC.

The V call is TRBV30, the J call TRBJ1-1; D perhaps matches TRBD1 (6 bases). CDR1 GTSNPN and CDR2 SVGIG come from the germline V gene (reference sequence). CDR3 length equals 16 residues. Trimming took 3 bases from V and 1 from J, leaving 18 bases between them. The CDR3 reads CAWRRGFRYGNTEAFF. The CDR3 DNA reads as TGTGCCTGGAGAAGGGGGTTTCGGTACGGGAACACTGAAGCTTTCTTT. The full variable domain, completed using reference TRBV30 and TRBJ1-1, is SQTIHQWPATLVQPVGSPLSLECTVEGTSNPNLYWYRQAAGRGLQLLFYSVGIGQISSEVPQNLSASRPQDRQFILSSKKLLLSDSGFYLCAWRRGFRYGNTEAFFGQGTRLTVV.

This clone was seen a few times. The V call is TRBV7-6, the J call TRBJ2-2, with 8 bases matching TRBD2. Germline V gene data show CDR1 as SGHVS and CDR2 as FNYEAQ. The V and J ends lost 1 base and 6 bases, in that order; junction bases with no gene match: 7. CDR3 length: 16 amino acids. CDR3 in DNA: TGTGCCAGCAGCTTAGAGGCCGGGAGGGCGTCCGGGGAGCTGTTTTTT. Encoded protein: CASSLEAGRASGELFF.

The sample holds a few counts of this clone. The chain is built from TRBV7-9 and TRBJ2-1; no reliable D call. The CDR3 extends over 13 amino acids. In germline, CDR1 is SEHNR, CDR2 FQNEAQ (reference sequence). The V gene lost 5 bases and the J gene lost 4 bases, with 9 bases spanning the gap. CDR3 in DNA: TGTGCCAGCAGCCGCCGGCTGTACAATGAGCAGTTCTTC. Its translation: CASSRRLYNEQFF.

The genes are TRBV5-1 and TRBJ2-7, with TRBD1 matching over 9 bases. CDR1 is SGHRS, CDR2 YFSETQ, per germline. V dropped 0 bases and J dropped 2; count of bases not matched to a gene: 3. This CDR3 is built from 15 residues. The CDR3 loop is CASSLETGGPYEQYF. In nucleotides, the CDR3 is TGCGCCAGCAGCTTGGAGACAGGGGGACCCTACGAGCAGTACTTC.

This rearrangement joins TRBV5-1 to TRBJ1-2; D ambiguous. The CDR3 covers 16 residues. V was pared by 0 bases and J by 0 bases, with 12 bases between. Germline-derived CDR1 and CDR2 are SGHRS and YFSETQ. CDR3 nucleotides: TGCGCCAGCAGCTTGGAGGGCGGCAGCTCTAACTATGGCTACACCTTC. Translating gives CASSLEGGSSNYGYTF.

This clone was recorded only once. The gene calls are TRBV29-1 and TRBJ2-1; 8 bases line up with TRBD1. The germline V gene has CDR1 SQVTM and CDR2 ANQGSEA. The CDR3 extends over 14 amino acids. The J segment lost 4 bases and the V segment lost 4 bases, leaving 6 bases of the junction unmatched. The CDR3, as DNA: TGCAGCGTTGTTCGGGACAGGACTTACAATGAGCAGTTCTTC. Translating it yields CSVVRDRTYNEQFF.

The CDR3 spells CASSPRGSTSGNTIYF. Written as DNA, the CDR3 is TGTGCCAGCAGCCCAAGAGGGAGCACCTCTGGAAACACCATATATTTT. The gene calls are TRBV9 and TRBJ1-3, with D unresolved. Germline V gene sequence: CDR1 SGDLS, CDR2 YYNGEE. V was cut by 4 bases and J by 0 bases, with 14 bases left in between. The length of the CDR3 is 16 residues. The variable domain in full, completed from reference TRBV9 and TRBJ1-3, reads DSGVTQTPKHLITATGQRVTLRCSPRSGDLSVYWYQQSLDQGLQFLIQYYNGEERAKGNILERFSAQQFPDLHSELNLSSLELGDSALYFCASSPRGSTSGNTIYFGEGSWLTVV.

V usage is TRBV30 and J usage is TRBJ1-3; 7 nucleotides line up with TRBD1. The CDR3 loop spans 11 amino acids. With V trimmed by 5 bases and J by 8 bases, 3 bases remained unmatched. Germline lookup yields CDR1 GTSNPN and CDR2 SVGIG (reference sequence). The CDR3 coding sequence is TGTGCCTGGGGGGACAGTCACACCATATATTTT. Protein: CAWGDSHTIYF. The complete variable domain, with remaining parts taken from reference TRBV30 and TRBJ1-3, reads SQTIHQWPATLVQPVGSPLSLECTVEGTSNPNLYWYRQAAGRGLQLLFYSVGIGQISSEVPQNLSASRPQDRQFILSSKKLLLSDSGFYLCAWGDSHTIYFGEGSWLTVV.

The V and J genes are TRBV7-3 and TRBJ2-3; maybe TRBD1 (5 bases). The CDR3 extends over 16 amino acids. CDR1 and CDR2 (germline): SGHTA, FQGTGA. V lost 2 bases to trimming and J lost 1 base, with 13 bases between them. CDR3 coding DNA: TGTGCCAGCAGCTTAGGGGCCGATGTTCGCACAGATACGCAGTATTTT. Translating gives CASSLGADVRTDTQYF.

This chain links TRBV6-5 with TRBJ1-2; D is uncertain. Germline V gene sequence: CDR1 MNHEY, CDR2 SVGAGI. V was trimmed by 2 bases and J by 0 bases, leaving 7 bases between them. This CDR3 is built from 14 residues. CDR3 bases: TGTGCCAGCAGTTACCGCCGATCTAACTATGGCTACACCTTC. Amino acids: CASSYRRSNYGYTF.

V is TRBV28 and J is TRBJ2-7; a weak D match, TRBD2 (5 bases). Germline CDR1 and CDR2: MDHEN and SYDVKM. This CDR3 has 13 amino acids. V dropped 8 bases and J dropped 1 base, with 12 bases sitting between them. In DNA form, the CDR3 reads TGTGCCAGCTTTACGCCGGGGTCCTACGAGCAGTACTTC. It yields the protein CASFTPGSYEQYF.

The chain joins TRBV5-6 to TRBJ2-1; 9 nucleotides align to TRBD1. The V and J ends lost 3 bases and 4 bases, in that order; junction bases with no gene match: 5. Germline values: CDR1 SGHDT, CDR2 YYEEEE. There are 15 residues in the CDR3. CDR3 amino acids: CASSSRDRVYNEQFF. Here the CDR3 DNA reads TGTGCCAGCAGCTCCCGGGACAGGGTTTACAATGAGCAGTTCTTC.

The CDR3 loop reads CASRVTGAFSNQPQHF. The CDR3 DNA is TGTGCCAGCAGAGTGACAGGAGCTTTTAGCAATCAGCCCCAGCATTTT. The V gene is TRBV28, the J gene TRBJ1-5; D is possibly TRBD1 (6 bases). The germline V and J ends were trimmed by 6 bases and 0 bases, with 15 bases remaining between them. The CDR3 is 16 residues long. CDR1 is MDHEN, CDR2 SYDVKM, per germline.

The chain uses TRBV18 and TRBJ2-1; 8 bases line up with TRBD2. Germline V CDR1 and CDR2: KGHSH, LQKENI. The CDR3 is 15 residues long. Losses at the gene ends were 2 bases for V and 8 bases for J; bases not matched to a gene: 8. The chain's CDR3 is CASSPSLAGGDEQFF. DNA for the CDR3: TGTGCCAGCTCACCAAGCCTAGCGGGCGGGGATGAGCAGTTCTTC.

The chain combines TRBV9 with TRBJ2-7, with D perhaps matching TRBD2 (6 bases). Between the trimmed V and J ends, which lost 3 bases and 3 bases, there was a span of 13 bases. The CDR3 is 14 residues long. Looked up from germline, CDR1 is SGDLS and CDR2 is YYNGEE. CDR3 loop: CASSAGLGGYEQYF. For the CDR3, the DNA is TGTGCCAGCAGCGCGGGATTGGGGGGCTACGAGCAGTACTTC.

The chain recombines TRBV6-5 with TRBJ2-7; TRBD1 is a possible D gene (5 bases). Germline V CDR1 and CDR2: MNHEY, SVGAGI. V shed 0 bases and J shed 6 bases, with 15 bases lying between them. The CDR3 is 15 amino acids. Written as DNA, the CDR3 is TGTGCCAGCAGTTACTCGATGCAGGGCTCAGGCGAGCAGTACTTC. This encodes CASSYSMQGSGEQYF.

This clone has just a few counts. CDR3 amino acids: CASSIGTGQETQYF. The CDR3 DNA reads as TGTGCCAGTAGTATAGGGACAGGTCAAGAGACCCAGTACTTC. V is TRBV19 and J is TRBJ2-5, with 7 bases fitting TRBD1. The junction had 1 base not matched to a gene; V was cut back by 1 base and J by 2 bases. The CDR3 is 14 amino acids. Germline V gives CDR1 LNHDA, CDR2 SQIVND (reference sequence).

The rearrangement joins TRBV6-1 to TRBJ1-5; unclear D gene. This CDR3 comprises 14 residues. V was trimmed by 6 bases and J by 0 bases, leaving 9 bases between them. Germline V gives CDR1 MNHNS, CDR2 SASEGT. This CDR3 reads CASRAGVSNQPQHF. In nucleotides, the CDR3 is TGTGCCAGCAGGGCAGGAGTTAGCAATCAGCCCCAGCATTTT.

The chain joins TRBV6-6 to TRBJ1-4; 11 nucleotides match TRBD1. The CDR3 extends over 15 amino acids. Losses at the gene ends were 0 bases for V and 7 bases for J; bases not matched to a gene: 1. Germline lookup yields CDR1 MNHNY and CDR2 SVGAGI (reference sequence). The chain's CDR3 is CASSYSGTGGEKLFF. CDR3 DNA sequence: TGTGCCAGCAGTTACTCAGGGACAGGGGGTGAAAAACTGTTTTTT.

This chain joins TRBV2 and TRBJ1-1; the match to TRBD1 covers 10 bases. V shed 6 bases, J shed 3 bases, and the junction held 4 bases outside the gene matches. This CDR3 has 14 amino acids. CDR1 is SNHLY and CDR2 is FYNNEI in the germline V gene. The CDR3 region is CASSGGTGDTEAFF. CDR3 nucleotide sequence: TGTGCCAGCAGCGGGGGGACAGGGGACACTGAAGCTTTCTTT.

This chain links TRBV7-2 with TRBJ2-7; TRBD1 matches 8 bases. Per the germline V gene, CDR1 is SGHTA and CDR2 is FQGNSA. This CDR3 has 14 residues. V lost 6 bases to trimming and J lost 7 bases; unmatched junction nucleotides: 11. CDR3 coding DNA: TGTGCCAGCAGTAGACAGGGGTTAGCGTTTGAGCAGTACTTC. The encoded protein is CASSRQGLAFEQYF.

The V and J genes are TRBV4-3 and TRBJ2-1, with D perhaps matching TRBD1 or TRBD2 (7 bases each). V was trimmed by 4 bases and J by 2 bases, leaving 18 bases between them. This CDR3 contains 17 residues. The germline gives CDR1 LGHNA, CDR2 YSLEER. This CDR3 reads CASSRQAGGGAYNEQFF. The CDR3 coding sequence is TGCGCCAGCAGCCGTCAGGCAGGGGGAGGGGCCTACAATGAGCAGTTCTTC.